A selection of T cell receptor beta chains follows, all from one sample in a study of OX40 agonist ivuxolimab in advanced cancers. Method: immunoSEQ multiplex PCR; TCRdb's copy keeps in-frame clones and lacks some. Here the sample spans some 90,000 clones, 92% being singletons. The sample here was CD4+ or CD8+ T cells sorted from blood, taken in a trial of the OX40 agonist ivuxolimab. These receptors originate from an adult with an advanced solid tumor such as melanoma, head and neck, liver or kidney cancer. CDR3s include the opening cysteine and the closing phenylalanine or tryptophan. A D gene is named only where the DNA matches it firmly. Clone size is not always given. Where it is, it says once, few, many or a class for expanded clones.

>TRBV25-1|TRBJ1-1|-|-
CASSGPEAFF
TGTGCCAGCAGTGGACCTGAAGCTTTCTTT
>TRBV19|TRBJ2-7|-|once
CASSINRAYEQYF
TGTGCCAGTAGTATAAACAGGGCTTACGAGCAGTACTTC
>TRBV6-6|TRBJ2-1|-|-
CASSYLDSSREQFF
TGTGCCAGCAGTTACCTTGACTCGAGTCGGGAGCAGTTCTTC
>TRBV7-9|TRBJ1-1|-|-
CASSRQLNTEAFF
TGTGCCAGCAGCCGACAGTTGAACACTGAAGCTTTCTTT
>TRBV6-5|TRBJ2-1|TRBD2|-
CASSYPGLAGTEFF
TGTGCCAGCAGTTACCCTGGACTAGCGGGGACGGAGTTCTTC
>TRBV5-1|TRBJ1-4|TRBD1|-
CASSVGTAPEKLFF
TGCGCCAGTAGCGTCGGGACAGCTCCCGAAAAACTGTTTTTT
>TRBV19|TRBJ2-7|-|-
CASSRDGSYEQYF
TGTGCCAGTAGTCGGGACGGTTCCTACGAGCAGTACTTC
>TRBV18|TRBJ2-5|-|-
CASSPPGLLETQYF
TGTGCCAGCTCACCTCCGGGACTTCTGGAGACCCAGTACTTC
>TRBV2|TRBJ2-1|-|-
CASSETGSVDEQFF
TGTGCCAGCAGTGAGACTGGAAGTGTGGATGAGCAGTTCTTC
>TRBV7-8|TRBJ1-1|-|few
CASSLGDPGNTEAFF
TGTGCCAGCAGCTTAGGGGACCCCGGGAACACTGAAGCTTTCTTT
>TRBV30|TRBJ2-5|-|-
CAWKSSAETQYF
TGTGCCTGGAAATCTAGCGCGGAGACCCAGTACTTC
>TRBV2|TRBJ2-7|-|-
CASRSFGTYEQYF
TGTGCCAGCAGGTCCTTTGGAACATACGAGCAGTACTTC
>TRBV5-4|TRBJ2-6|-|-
CASSPEPGSGANVLTF
TGTGCCAGCAGCCCGGAGCCCGGGTCCGGGGCCAACGTCCTGACTTTC
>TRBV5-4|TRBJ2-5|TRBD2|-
CASSLVGAGGQETQYF
TGTGCCAGCAGCTTGGTTGGAGCGGGAGGCCAAGAGACCCAGTACTTC
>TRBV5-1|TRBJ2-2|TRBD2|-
CASSSQRENTGELFF
TGCGCCAGCAGCTCCCAGCGGGAGAACACCGGGGAGCTGTTTTTT
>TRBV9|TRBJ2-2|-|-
CASSVDPNTGELFF
TGTGCCAGCAGCGTAGACCCGAACACCGGGGAGCTGTTTTTT
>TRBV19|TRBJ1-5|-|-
CASSTTGRPQHF
TGTGCCAGTAGTACTACAGGTCGACCCCAGCATTTT
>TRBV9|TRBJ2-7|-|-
CASSVGPSFEQYF
TGTGCCAGCAGCGTCGGACCTAGCTTCGAGCAGTACTTC
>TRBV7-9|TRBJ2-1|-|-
CASRRNNEQFF
TGTGCCAGCAGACGAAACAATGAGCAGTTCTTC
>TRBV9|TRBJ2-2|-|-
CASSVATQSNTGELFF
TGTGCCAGCAGCGTAGCTACACAGTCGAACACCGGGGAGCTGTTTTTT
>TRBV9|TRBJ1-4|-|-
CASSVSDATNEKLFF
TGTGCCAGCAGCGTATCGGATGCAACTAATGAAAAACTGTTTTTT
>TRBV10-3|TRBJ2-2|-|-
CAISPRETTGELFF
TGTGCCATCTCGCCCAGGGAGACCACCGGGGAGCTGTTTTTT
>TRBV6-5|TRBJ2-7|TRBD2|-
CASSSGTSGNEQYF
TGTGCCAGCAGTTCCGGGACTAGCGGGAACGAGCAGTACTTC
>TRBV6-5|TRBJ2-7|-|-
CASSRAGTGRYEQYF
TGTGCCAGCAGTAGGGCCGGGACGGGGAGGTACGAGCAGTACTTC
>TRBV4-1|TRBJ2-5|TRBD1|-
CASSHLQQGAGLETQYF
TGCGCCAGCAGCCATCTCCAACAGGGGGCGGGTTTGGAGACCCAGTACTTC
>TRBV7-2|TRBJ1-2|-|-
CASSLALAGDGYTF
TGTGCCAGCAGCTTAGCTTTGGCAGGCGATGGCTACACCTTC
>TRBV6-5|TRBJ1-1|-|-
CASSYSGVKTEAFF
TGTGCCAGCAGTTATTCAGGGGTTAAAACTGAAGCTTTCTTT
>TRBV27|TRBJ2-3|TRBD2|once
CASRQLAGEGDTQYF
TGTGCCAGCAGACAGCTAGCGGGAGAGGGAGATACGCAGTATTTT
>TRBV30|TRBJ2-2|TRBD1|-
CAWRGGGTNTGELFF
TGTGCCTGGAGAGGGGGCGGTACGAACACCGGGGAGCTGTTTTTT
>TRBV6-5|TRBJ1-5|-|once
CASSPSKSQPQHF
TGTGCCAGCAGCCCCTCCAAGAGCCAGCCCCAGCATTTT
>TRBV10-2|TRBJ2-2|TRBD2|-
CATRGDTGELFF
TGCGCCACCCGGGGGGACACCGGGGAGCTGTTTTTT
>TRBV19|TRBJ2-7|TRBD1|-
CASSPSGTVSSEQYF
TGTGCCAGTAGCCCATCCGGGACAGTGTCCTCCGAGCAGTACTTC
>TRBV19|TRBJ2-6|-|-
CASSERAISGANVLTF
TGTGCCAGTAGTGAGCGGGCGATCTCTGGGGCCAACGTCCTGACTTTC
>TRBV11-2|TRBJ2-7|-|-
CASSPGTTAYEQYF
TGTGCCAGCAGCCCCGGGACAACTGCCTACGAGCAGTACTTC
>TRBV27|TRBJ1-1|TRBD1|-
CASSIYSGTGGVKTEAFF
TGTGCCAGCAGCATATACTCCGGGACAGGGGGTGTTAAAACTGAAGCTTTCTTT
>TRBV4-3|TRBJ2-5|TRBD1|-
CASSQATGGPETQYF
TGCGCCAGCAGCCAAGCCACAGGGGGCCCAGAGACCCAGTACTTC
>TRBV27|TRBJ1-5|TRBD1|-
CASGTGQGNQPQHF
TGTGCCAGCGGAACGGGACAGGGCAATCAGCCCCAGCATTTT
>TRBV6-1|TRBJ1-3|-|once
CASSWSSGNTIYF
TGTGCCAGCAGTTGGAGCTCTGGAAACACCATATATTTT
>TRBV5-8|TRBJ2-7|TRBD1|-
CASSRSGTGSSEQYF
TGTGCCAGCAGCCGGTCCGGGACAGGGTCGAGCGAGCAGTACTTC
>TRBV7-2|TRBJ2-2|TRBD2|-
CASSLVAGVSGELFF
TGTGCCAGCAGCTTAGTGGCGGGGGTCAGCGGGGAGCTGTTTTTT
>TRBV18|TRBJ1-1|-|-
CASSPRQGPMNTEAFF
TGTGCCAGCTCACCTAGGCAGGGGCCTATGAACACTGAAGCTTTCTTT
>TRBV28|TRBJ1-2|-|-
CASSRALLPGYTF
TGTGCCAGCAGTCGGGCCCTTTTACCCGGCTACACCTTC
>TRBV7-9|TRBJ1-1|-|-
CASRSPMNTEAFF
TGTGCCAGCAGATCGCCCATGAACACTGAAGCTTTCTTT
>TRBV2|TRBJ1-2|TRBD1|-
CASSGQGAVDGYTF
TGTGCCAGCAGTGGACAGGGGGCGGTTGATGGCTACACCTTC
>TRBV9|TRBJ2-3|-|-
CASSFGGASTDTQYF
TGTGCCAGCAGCTTCGGAGGGGCTAGCACAGATACGCAGTATTTT